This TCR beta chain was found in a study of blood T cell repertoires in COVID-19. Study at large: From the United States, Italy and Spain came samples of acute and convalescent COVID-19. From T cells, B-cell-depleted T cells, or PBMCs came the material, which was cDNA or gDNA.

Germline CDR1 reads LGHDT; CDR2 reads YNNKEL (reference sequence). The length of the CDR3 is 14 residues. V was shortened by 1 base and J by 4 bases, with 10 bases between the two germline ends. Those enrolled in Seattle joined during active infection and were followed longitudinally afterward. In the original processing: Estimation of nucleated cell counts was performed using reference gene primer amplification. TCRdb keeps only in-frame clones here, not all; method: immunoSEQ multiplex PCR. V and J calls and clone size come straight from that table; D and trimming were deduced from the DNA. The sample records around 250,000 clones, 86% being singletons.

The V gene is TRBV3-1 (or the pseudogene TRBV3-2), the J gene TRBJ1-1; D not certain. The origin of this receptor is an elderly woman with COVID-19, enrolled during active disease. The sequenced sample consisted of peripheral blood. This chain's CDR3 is CASSQGGYGTEAFF. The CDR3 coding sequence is TGTGCCAGCAGCCAAGGAGGCTACGGCACTGAAGCTTTCTTT.